The 13 T cell receptor beta chains below were found in one sample sequenced in a study of cytotoxic CD8 clonotypes in ibrutinib-treated CLL. Produced via immunoSEQ multiplex PCR; TCRdb's table is partial and in-frame only. Among some 310,000 clones listed, 70% to 80% were seen once. The material was PBMCs, obtained before ibrutinib treatment. These receptors were collected from a human donor with chronic lymphocytic leukemia.

The chain joins TRBV28 to TRBJ1-5, with D maybe TRBD1 (6 bases). Germline CDR1 reads MDHEN; CDR2 reads SYDVKM. V was trimmed by 3 bases and J by 3 bases, leaving 9 bases between them. The CDR3 covers 14 residues. The CDR3 sequence is CASSFRTVNQPQHF. CDR3 bases: TGTGCCAGCAGTTTTCGGACAGTCAATCAGCCCCAGCATTTT.

The chain couples TRBV10-2 to TRBJ2-7; 8 bases agree with TRBD1. Germline CDR1 and CDR2: WSHSY and SAAADI. V shed 6 bases and J 2 bases; nucleotides not matched to a gene: 6. This CDR3 is built from 14 residues. The chain's CDR3 is CASSPGQATYEQYF. Written as DNA, the CDR3 is TGCGCCAGCAGCCCGGGACAGGCGACCTACGAGCAGTACTTC.

This clone has a handful of counts. Here the CDR3 DNA reads TGTGCCAGCAGCCTAACCGGCCATGAGCAGTTCTTC. Amino acids: CASSLTGHEQFF. The chain couples TRBV11-2 to TRBJ2-1; D not certain. Germline lookup yields CDR1 SGHAT and CDR2 FQNNGV. The length of the CDR3 is 12 residues. V lost 5 bases and J lost 8, with 10 bases in between.

This clone was seen once. The chain recombines TRBV28 with TRBJ2-7; TRBD2 matches 14 bases. The CDR3 spans 18 residues. With 4 bases clipped from V and 7 bases from J, the junction kept 15 bases outside the gene matches. Germline values: CDR1 MDHEN, CDR2 SYDVKM. The CDR3, as DNA: TGTGCCAGCAGTTCCCCCCCGGGGACTAGCGGGAGAGCGGGGGAGCAGTACTTC. Translation: CASSSPPGTSGRAGEQYF. Together with reference TRBV28 and TRBJ2-7, the CDR3 gives the full variable domain: DVKVTQSSRYLVKRTGEKVFLECVQDMDHENMFWYRQDPGLGLRLIYFSYDVKMKEKGDIPEGYSVSREKKERFSLILESASTNQTSMYLCASSSPPGTSGRAGEQYFGPGTRLTVT.

This rearrangement joins TRBV7-2 to TRBJ2-3, with D perhaps TRBD2 (5 bases). V lost 2 bases and J lost 2, with 8 bases in between. Germline lookup yields CDR1 SGHTA and CDR2 FQGNSA. This CDR3 has 14 residues. As DNA, the CDR3 is TGTGCCAGCAGCTTAAGACTACCCACAGATACGCAGTATTTT. This gives the protein CASSLRLPTDTQYF.

The V call is TRBV28, the J call TRBJ2-5; no firm D call. V gave up 6 bases and J gave up 1 base, with 12 bases separating them. The CDR3 consists of 14 residues. Per the germline V gene, CDR1 is MDHEN and CDR2 is SYDVKM. The CDR3 bases are TGTGCCAGCAGCCCCGCCGATCTCCAAGAGACCCAGTACTTC. This gives the protein CASSPADLQETQYF.

This clone was detected only a few times. This chain links TRBV2 with TRBJ2-3; 16 nucleotides match TRBD2. The CDR3 has 18 amino acids. V shed 3 bases, J shed 1 base, and the junction held 4 bases outside the gene matches. Germline V gives CDR1 SNHLY, CDR2 FYNNEI. In nucleotides, the CDR3 is TGTGCCAGCAGTGAGGGACTAGCGGGAGGGTTCGGCACAGATACGCAGTATTTT. Translation: CASSEGLAGGFGTDTQYF.

This chain uses TRBV7-8 with TRBJ2-6; D might be TRBD2 (5 bases). From germline, CDR1 is SGHVS and CDR2 FQNEAQ. V was shortened by 1 base and J by 0 bases, with 16 bases between the two germline ends. CDR3 length: 19 amino acids. The CDR3 region is CASSLEGERYYSGANVLTF. DNA for the CDR3: TGTGCCAGCAGCTTAGAGGGCGAGCGGTATTACTCTGGGGCCAACGTCCTGACTTTC. Based on the CDR3 plus reference TRBV7-8 and TRBJ2-6, the full variable domain is GAGVSQSPRYKVAKRGQDVALRCDPISGHVSLFWYQQALGQGPEFLTYFQNEAQLDKSGLPSDRFFAERPEGSVSTLKIQRTQQEDSAVYLCASSLEGERYYSGANVLTFGAGSRLTVL.

The rearrangement uses TRBV6-1 and TRBJ1-5, with unresolved D. V was clipped by 4 bases and J by 5 bases, with 15 bases between them. CDR1 is MNHNS and CDR2 is SASEGT in the germline V gene. CDR3 length equals 15 residues. As DNA, the CDR3 is TGTGCCAGCAGTGGATTTCAGCCCGGGGATCAGCCCCAGCATTTT. Its protein product is CASSGFQPGDQPQHF.

The rearrangement links TRBV4-1 to TRBJ2-7; 12 bases fit TRBD2. Germline loops: CDR1 MGHRA, CDR2 YSYEKL. This CDR3 comprises 17 residues. With V trimmed by 0 bases and J by 5 bases, 8 bases remained unmatched. CDR3 residues: CASSQDPTSGRPNEQYF. DNA of the CDR3: TGCGCCAGCAGCCAAGACCCCACTAGCGGGAGGCCCAACGAGCAGTACTTC.

This clone has just a few counts. This rearrangement joins TRBV6-5 to TRBJ2-7; D gene ambiguous. Trimming removed 0 bases at V and 9 bases at J, with 6 bases between. This CDR3 has 11 residues. Looked up from germline, CDR1 is MNHEY and CDR2 is SVGAGI. In nucleotides, the CDR3 is TGTGCCAGCAGTTACTCGGGTCGGCAGTACTTC. This codes for CASSYSGRQYF.

The genes are TRBV9 and TRBJ1-2, with 11 bases aligning to TRBD1. Germline V lookup: CDR1 SGDLS, CDR2 YYNGEE. V gave up 7 bases and J gave up 4 bases; unmatched junction bases: 12. The CDR3 consists of 16 residues. The CDR3 loop is CASSPIGTGGSYGYTF. The CDR3 DNA sequence: TGTGCCAGCTCGCCTATCGGGACAGGGGGAAGCTATGGCTACACCTTC.

The chain couples TRBV9 to TRBJ1-3; possibly TRBD1 for D (5 bases). V lost 3 bases, J lost 2 bases, and 18 bases lay in between. The V gene's germline CDR1 is SGDLS and CDR2 YYNGEE. This CDR3 is built from 17 residues. The CDR3, as DNA: TGTGCCAGCAGCGAAACCATGGTGGGGGGTGCTGGAAACACCATATATTTT. Translation gives CASSETMVGGAGNTIYF. Complete variable domain (other parts from reference TRBV9 and TRBJ1-3): DSGVTQTPKHLITATGQRVTLRCSPRSGDLSVYWYQQSLDQGLQFLIQYYNGEERAKGNILERFSAQQFPDLHSELNLSSLELGDSALYFCASSETMVGGAGNTIYFGEGSWLTVV.